The T cell receptor (beta chain) under discussion was sequenced for a study of shared clonotypes between healthy human individuals. Deletions cut 1 base from V and 0 bases from J, with 6 bases between. The CDR3 runs to 15 residues. Looked up from germline, CDR1 is LGHNA and CDR2 is YNFKEQ. Ten immunoSEQ deep assay plates held the unsorted PBMC DNA. As handled by the study authors: From ImmunoSEQ came sequences covering only the junction and carrying no quality scores, so filtering differed. Produced via immunoSEQ multiplex PCR; TCRdb's table is partial and in-frame only. That table furnishes V, J and clone size, whereas the DNA furnished D and trimming. The data contain fewer than 700,000 clones, roughly four fifths of them singletons. Study results and limitations: Tissue TCR repertoires likely differ from these blood-only repertoires.

For unsorted samples, genomic DNA was extracted from around 96 million PBMCs. This clone has just a few counts. Its cognate antigen is unknown. This CDR3 is also generated by other DNA sequences in the sample. The sequencing sample was made of PBMCs. The TCR comes from a middle-aged woman in good health. Some clones in this sample may be carry-over from other donors' samples. V and J are TRBV4-2 and TRBJ2-2, with D unclear. The CDR3 here is CASSQGGTNTGELFF. The CDR3 DNA reads TGTGCCAGCAGCCAAGGTGGTACGAACACCGGGGAGCTGTTTTTT.